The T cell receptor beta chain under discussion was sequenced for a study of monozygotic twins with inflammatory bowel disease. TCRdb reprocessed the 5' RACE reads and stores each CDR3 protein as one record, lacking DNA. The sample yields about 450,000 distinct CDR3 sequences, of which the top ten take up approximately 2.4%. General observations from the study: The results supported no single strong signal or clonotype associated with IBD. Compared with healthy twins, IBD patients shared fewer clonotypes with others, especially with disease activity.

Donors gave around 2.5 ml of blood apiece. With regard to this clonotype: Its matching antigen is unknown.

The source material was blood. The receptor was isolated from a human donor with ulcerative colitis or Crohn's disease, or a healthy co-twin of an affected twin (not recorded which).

The CDR3 is CASSLMGALEAFF. The chain is built from TRBV7-2 and TRBJ1-1. This CDR3 contains 13 residues. The V gene's germline CDR1 is SGHTA and CDR2 FQGNSA.